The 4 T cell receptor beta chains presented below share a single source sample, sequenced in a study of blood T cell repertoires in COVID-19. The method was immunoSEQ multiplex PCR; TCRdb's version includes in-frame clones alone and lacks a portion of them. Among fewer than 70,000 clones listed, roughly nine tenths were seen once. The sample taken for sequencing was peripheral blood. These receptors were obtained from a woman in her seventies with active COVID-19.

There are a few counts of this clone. Here the CDR3 reads CASSEYGTGLTDTQYF. In DNA, the CDR3 is TGTGCCAGTAGTGAGTATGGGACAGGGCTCACAGATACGCAGTATTTT. The V gene is TRBV19, the J gene TRBJ2-3; 9 bases agree with TRBD1. J lost 2 bases, V lost 5 bases, and 8 bases had no gene match. The CDR3 has 16 amino acids. Germline V gene data show CDR1 as LNHDA and CDR2 as SQIVND (reference sequence).

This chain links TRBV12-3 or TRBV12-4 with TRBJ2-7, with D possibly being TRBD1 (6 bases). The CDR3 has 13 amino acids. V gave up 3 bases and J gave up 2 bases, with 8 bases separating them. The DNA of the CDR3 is TGTGCCAGCAGTTTTCCAGGGGCCTACGAGCAGTACTTC. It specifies CASSFPGAYEQYF.

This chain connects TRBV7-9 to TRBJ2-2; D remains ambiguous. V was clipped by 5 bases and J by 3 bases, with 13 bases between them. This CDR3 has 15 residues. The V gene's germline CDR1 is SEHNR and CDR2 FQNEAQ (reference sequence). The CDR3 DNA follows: TGTGCCAGCAGCCCCGTCAGGCAGGACACCGGGGAGCTGTTTTTT. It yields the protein CASSPVRQDTGELFF.

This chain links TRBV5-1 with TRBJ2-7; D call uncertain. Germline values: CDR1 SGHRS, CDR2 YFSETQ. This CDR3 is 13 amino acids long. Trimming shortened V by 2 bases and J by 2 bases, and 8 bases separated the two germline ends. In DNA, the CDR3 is TGCGCCAGCAGCTTTGACATAGCCTACGAGCAGTACTTC. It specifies CASSFDIAYEQYF.